These T cell receptor beta chains were read from a single sample in a study of blood T cell repertoires in COVID-19. The protocol was immunoSEQ multiplex PCR, while the TCRdb copy is restricted to in-frame clones and leaves out a portion. The sample contains approximately 250,000 clones, over 75% of which appear only once. Sequencing was performed on peripheral blood. Receptors were obtained from a man in his fifties with COVID-19, enrolled during active disease. Each CDR3 is given without its conserved first and last residue. The order of the fields is CDR3 protein, J gene, V gene.

CDR3: ASSLESGGTQY
J: TRBJ2-5
V: TRBV7-9

CDR3: ASSGPDRVSEAF
J: TRBJ1-1
V: TRBV25-1

CDR3: ASSTPRESSYNEQF
J: TRBJ2-1
V: TRBV7-9

CDR3: ASSQGLAGAYEQY
J: TRBJ2-7
V: TRBV3-1/TRBV3-2

CDR3: ASSPGGGDEQF
J: TRBJ2-1
V: TRBV7-3

CDR3: ASSRTSGGVGEQY
J: TRBJ2-7
V: TRBV7-6

CDR3: ATYRGLNTEAF
J: TRBJ1-1
V: TRBV27

CDR3: ASSRGLAGLRYAHNEQF
J: TRBJ2-1
V: TRBV6-2/TRBV6-3

CDR3: ASSRQGGMNTEAF
J: TRBJ1-1
V: TRBV11-1

CDR3: ASSLVGGSQPQH
J: TRBJ1-5
V: TRBV5-1

CDR3: ASSIEPRWSNQPQH
J: TRBJ1-5
V: TRBV19

CDR3: ASSETDNSPLH
J: TRBJ1-6
V: TRBV6-4

CDR3: ASSLTGGSATNEKLF
J: TRBJ1-4
V: TRBV19

CDR3: ASSLPGGADTQY
J: TRBJ2-3
V: TRBV5-1

CDR3: ASSQTNTEAF
J: TRBJ1-1
V: TRBV3-1/TRBV3-2

CDR3: ASSLVSGQGNPTGELF
J: TRBJ2-2
V: TRBV5-1

CDR3: ASSSRQLGNTEAF
J: TRBJ1-1
V: TRBV7-2

CDR3: ASSDRQGYSYEQY
J: TRBJ2-7
V: TRBV6-1

CDR3: ASSLGDRRYGYT
J: TRBJ1-2
V: TRBV5-4

CDR3: ASSPPLAGYETQY
J: TRBJ2-5
V: TRBV18

CDR3: ASSPGQGTPYEQY
J: TRBJ2-7
V: TRBV7-8

CDR3: ASSSTESSYNEQF
J: TRBJ2-1
V: TRBV7-3

CDR3: ASRTGLETQY
J: TRBJ2-5
V: TRBV12-3/TRBV12-4

CDR3: ASSKVAGYEQY
J: TRBJ2-7
V: TRBV19

CDR3: ASSLLVGTGDRYEQY
J: TRBJ2-7
V: TRBV5-1

CDR3: ASSFRSPGNTIY
J: TRBJ1-3
V: TRBV7-2

CDR3: ASNTGQGNNQPQH
J: TRBJ1-5
V: TRBV2

CDR3: ASSLTDRARSYEQY
J: TRBJ2-7
V: TRBV5-1

CDR3: ASSQDTNTGELF
J: TRBJ2-2
V: TRBV23-1

CDR3: ASSQAGSGTQY
J: TRBJ2-5
V: TRBV3-1/TRBV3-2

CDR3: AISELAGITDTQY
J: TRBJ2-3
V: TRBV10-3

CDR3: AIRETGTGLYEQY
J: TRBJ2-7
V: TRBV10-3

CDR3: ASSLGARTDTQY
J: TRBJ2-3
V: TRBV28

CDR3: ASSYLTSREQY
J: TRBJ2-7
V: TRBV6-2/TRBV6-3

CDR3: AISGGNFGAGYEQY
J: TRBJ2-7
V: TRBV10-3

CDR3: ATSRDTRNEKLF
J: TRBJ1-4
V: TRBV15

CDR3: ASSYSSDTEAF
J: TRBJ1-1
V: TRBV5-6

CDR3: ASSDSGLKETQY
J: TRBJ2-5
V: TRBV6-1

CDR3: ASSVAPSSGANVLT
J: TRBJ2-6
V: TRBV9

CDR3: ASSARTGPVIEEKLF
J: TRBJ1-4
V: TRBV25-1

CDR3: AWCLRTSGGQETQY
J: TRBJ2-5
V: TRBV30

CDR3: ASSFGRGGSPLH
J: TRBJ1-6
V: TRBV28

CDR3: ASSPSGGASDTQY
J: TRBJ2-3
V: TRBV4-3

CDR3: ASSELSGRYNSPLH
J: TRBJ1-6
V: TRBV2

CDR3: ASSLTWVAGRADTQY
J: TRBJ2-3
V: TRBV3-1/TRBV3-2

CDR3: ASRRLADYQETQY
J: TRBJ2-5
V: TRBV13

CDR3: ASSPSPGGDNEQF
J: TRBJ2-1
V: TRBV6-5

CDR3: ASSFGTSDREQF
J: TRBJ2-1
V: TRBV5-6

CDR3: SVGDPRGEQY
J: TRBJ2-7
V: TRBV29-1

CDR3: ASSLAKEKIDQGLLDTQY
J: TRBJ2-3
V: TRBV7-2

CDR3: ASSPGIYEQY
J: TRBJ2-7
V: TRBV12-3/TRBV12-4

CDR3: ASSTGQGLTGELF
J: TRBJ2-2
V: TRBV5-6